Given below is one T cell receptor (beta chain) in context. What it recognizes is unknown. The data stem from a study of blood T cells in healthy people across ages. Study-wide results and limits: Observed TCR beta diversity per million T cells went down as age went up. This fall followed a roughly linear course with age. Nothing was known about donor CMV status, and this possibly confounded expanded clonotype changes. Higher diversity and more naive CD4+ cells were features of long-lived donors, compared to aged donors.

V shed 0 bases, J shed 7 bases, and the junction held 10 bases outside the gene matches. The CDR3 is 16 residues long. Germline values: CDR1 SGHRS, CDR2 YFSETQ. Donation came from healthy Caucasian individuals in Russia who were aged roughly 6 to 95. Alongside a J-beta primer mix, a sample-barcoded 5' primer served in a second PCR lasting 7 to 11 cycles. MiXCR, run by TCRdb on the 5' RACE reads, gives a single entry per CDR3 protein. There are 1,500,000 or so distinct CDR3 sequences in the sample; roughly two fifths occur only once, and 4% lies in the top ten. Sequencing was performed on blood. The V and J genes are TRBV5-1 and TRBJ2-1, with 7 bases matching TRBD1. The receptor was derived from a woman in her late teens or twenties in good health. This CDR3 is CASSLGETGLGNEQFF. The CDR3 bases are TGCGCCAGCAGCTTGGGAGAGACAGGGTTGGGTAATGAGCAGTTCTTC.